The entry below gives a single T cell receptor beta chain sequence along with its context. The antigen is not known. These data come from a study of human versus mouse CDR3 diversity and MHC coevolution. The study, taken as a whole, reports: Human T cells underwent selection on 6 or 7 different MHC II alleles.

The table came from immunoSEQ multiplex PCR; TCRdb's copy has only in-frame clones and leaves some out. The profile covers more than 55,000 clones, with around 94% appearing a single time and 18% taken by the ten largest. Naive CD4 T cells were sorted as CD45RO-negative, CD62L-positive. The TCR sequence derives from a person aged 55 to 69 in good health. Specimen: naive CD4+ T cells from blood. The subset here: CD45RO-negative CD62L-positive naive CD4 T cells.

CDR3 DNA: TGTGCCAGCAGTTACGGGACAGGAGAAGCTTTCTTT. This sequence encodes CASSYGTGEAFF. The chain employs TRBV6-6 and TRBJ1-1, with TRBD1 matching over 8 bases. Germline V lookup: CDR1 MNHNY, CDR2 SVGAGI (reference sequence). The ends lost 2 bases at V and 8 bases at J; junction bases unmatched: 1. The CDR3 runs 12 residues.